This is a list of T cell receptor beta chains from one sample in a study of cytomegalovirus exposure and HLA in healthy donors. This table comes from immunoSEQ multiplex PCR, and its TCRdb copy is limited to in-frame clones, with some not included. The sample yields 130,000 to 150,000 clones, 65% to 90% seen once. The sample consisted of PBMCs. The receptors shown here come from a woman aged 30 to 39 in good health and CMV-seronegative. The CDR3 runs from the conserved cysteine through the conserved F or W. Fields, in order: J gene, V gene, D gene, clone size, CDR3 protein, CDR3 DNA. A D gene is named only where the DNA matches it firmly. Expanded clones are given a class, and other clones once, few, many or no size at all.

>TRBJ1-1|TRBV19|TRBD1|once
CASSIRQGTNTEAFF
TGTGCCAGTAGTATCCGACAGGGGACGAACACTGAAGCTTTCTTT
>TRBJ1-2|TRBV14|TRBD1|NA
CASSQGSRGVLEGYTF
TGTGCCAGCAGCCAAGGATCCAGGGGGGTCCTCGAGGGCTACACCTTC
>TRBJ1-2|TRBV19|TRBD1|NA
CASSNERDRVPLYGYTF
TGTGCCAGTAGTAACGAACGGGACAGGGTCCCTCTTTATGGCTACACCTTC
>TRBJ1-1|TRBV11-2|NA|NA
CASSLGGTENTEAFF
TGTGCCAGCAGCTTGGGGGGGACGGAGAACACTGAAGCTTTCTTT
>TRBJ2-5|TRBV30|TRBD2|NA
CAWSGTSGGETQYF
TGTGCCTGGAGCGGTACTAGCGGTGGGGAGACCCAGTACTTC
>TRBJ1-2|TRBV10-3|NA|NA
CATRDEGYTF
TGTGCCACCCGAGATGAAGGCTACACCTTC
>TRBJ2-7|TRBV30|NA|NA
CAWSWGGRVYEQYF
TGTGCCTGGAGCTGGGGAGGCAGGGTCTACGAGCAGTACTTC
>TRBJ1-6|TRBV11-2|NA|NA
CASSLQINYNSPLHF
TGTGCCAGCAGCTTACAAATCAACTATAATTCACCCCTCCACTTT
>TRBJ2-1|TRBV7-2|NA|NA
CASRVGHLKAYNEQFF
TGTGCCAGCCGAGTGGGCCACTTAAAAGCCTACAATGAGCAGTTCTTC
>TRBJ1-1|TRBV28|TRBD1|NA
CASSRDRALMNTEAFF
TGTGCCAGCAGTAGGGACAGAGCCTTAATGAACACTGAAGCTTTCTTT
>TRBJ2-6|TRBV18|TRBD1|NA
CASSPGTGGYGANVLTF
TGTGCCAGCTCACCAGGGACAGGGGGCTATGGGGCCAACGTCCTGACTTTC
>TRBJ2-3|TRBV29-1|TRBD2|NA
CSVARTAGGTDTQYF
TGCAGCGTTGCCCGCACAGCGGGGGGGACAGATACGCAGTATTTT
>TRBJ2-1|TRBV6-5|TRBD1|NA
CASSLRRGTGGNEQFF
TGTGCCAGCAGTTTACGACGCGGGACAGGGGGCAATGAGCAGTTCTTC
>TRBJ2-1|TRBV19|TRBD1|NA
CASGLIRTGINEQFF
TGTGCCAGTGGCCTTATCCGGACAGGGATCAATGAGCAGTTCTTC
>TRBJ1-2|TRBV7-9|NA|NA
CAIREYGYTF
TGTGCCATAAGAGAATATGGCTACACCTTC
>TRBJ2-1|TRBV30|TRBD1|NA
CAWRNRGSYNEQFF
TGTGCCTGGAGAAACAGGGGCTCCTACAATGAGCAGTTCTTC
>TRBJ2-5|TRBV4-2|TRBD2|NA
CASSPSGGGGETQYF
TGTGCCAGCAGCCCATCCGGCGGGGGTGGAGAGACCCAGTACTTC
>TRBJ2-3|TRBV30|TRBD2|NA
CAWRGISGRADTQYF
TGTGCCTGGAGGGGAATTAGCGGGAGGGCAGATACGCAGTATTTT
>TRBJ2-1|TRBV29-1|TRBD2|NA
CSARLAGGSNEQFF
TGCAGCGCCAGACTAGCGGGGGGCTCAAATGAGCAGTTCTTC
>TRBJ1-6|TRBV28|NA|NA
CASQGLGSLHF
TGTGCCAGCCAGGGTTTGGGGTCCCTCCACTTT
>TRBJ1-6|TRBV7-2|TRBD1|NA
CASSTRDRFNSPLHF
TGTGCCAGCAGCACCCGGGACAGGTTTAATTCACCCCTCCACTTT
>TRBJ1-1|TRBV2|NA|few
CASSDRYNTEAFF
TGTGCCAGCAGTGACAGGTACAACACTGAAGCTTTCTTT
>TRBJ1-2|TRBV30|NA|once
CAWSYPYGYTF
TGTGCCTGGAGCTACCCCTATGGCTACACCTTC
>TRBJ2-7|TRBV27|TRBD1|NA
CASSLSRTGVEQYF
TGTGCCAGCAGTTTATCCAGGACAGGGGTCGAGCAGTACTTC
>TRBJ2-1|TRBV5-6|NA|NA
CASSLGGDSYNEQFF
TGTGCCAGCAGCTTGGGGGGGGACTCCTACAATGAGCAGTTCTTC
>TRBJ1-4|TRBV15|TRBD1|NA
CATSRSFRDSSEKLFF
TGTGCCACCAGCAGATCCTTCCGGGACAGCAGTGAAAAACTGTTTTTT
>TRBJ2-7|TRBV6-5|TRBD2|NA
CASSYSMTSGGYEQYF
TGTGCCAGCAGTTACTCGATGACTAGCGGGGGTTACGAGCAGTACTTC
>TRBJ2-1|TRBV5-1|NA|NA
CASSRRRNSYNEQFF
TGCGCCAGCAGCCGCCGGAGGAACTCCTACAATGAGCAGTTCTTC
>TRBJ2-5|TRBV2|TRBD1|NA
CASSRDREVTQYF
TGTGCCAGCAGCCGGGACAGGGAGGTGACCCAGTACTTC
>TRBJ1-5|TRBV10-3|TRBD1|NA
CAISSGTGGNQPQHF
TGTGCCATCAGCTCCGGGACAGGGGGCAACCAGCCCCAGCATTTT
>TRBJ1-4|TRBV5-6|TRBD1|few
CASSRTQGAGEKLFF
TGTGCCAGCAGCCGGACACAGGGGGCAGGGGAAAAACTGTTTTTT
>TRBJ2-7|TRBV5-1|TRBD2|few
CASSWTSGTTYEQYF
TGCGCCAGCAGCTGGACTAGCGGGACTACCTACGAGCAGTACTTC
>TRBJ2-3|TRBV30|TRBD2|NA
CAWGTSGSKDTQYF
TGTGCCTGGGGGACTAGCGGGAGTAAAGATACGCAGTATTTT
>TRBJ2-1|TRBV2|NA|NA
CASSEGVGTEQFF
TGTGCCAGCAGTGAAGGGGTGGGCACTGAGCAGTTCTTC
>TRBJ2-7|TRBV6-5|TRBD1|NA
CASSYSRDSRSYEQYF
TGTGCCAGCAGTTACTCCCGGGACAGCCGCTCCTACGAGCAGTACTTC
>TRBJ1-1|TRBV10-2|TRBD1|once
CAISTKPGQGGGDTEAFF
TGCGCCATCAGCACAAAACCGGGACAGGGCGGGGGAGACACTGAAGCTTTCTTT
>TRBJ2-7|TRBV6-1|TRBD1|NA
CASTQGQGVTYEQYF
TGTGCCAGCACGCAGGGACAGGGGGTGACCTACGAGCAGTACTTC
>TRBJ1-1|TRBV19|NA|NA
CASSPVGVGYPNTEAFF
TGTGCCAGTAGTCCTGTCGGGGTGGGGTATCCGAACACTGAAGCTTTCTTT
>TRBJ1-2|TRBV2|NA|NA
CASSVSGVWYGCTF
TGTGCCAGCAGTGTCTCAGGGGTGTGGTATGGCTGCACCTTC
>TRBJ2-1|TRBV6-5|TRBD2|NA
CASRAGGPSYNEQFF
TGTGCCAGCCGAGCGGGGGGCCCATCCTACAATGAGCAGTTCTTC
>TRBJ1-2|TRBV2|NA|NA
CASSSGYYGYTF
TGTGCCAGCAGCTCAGGGTACTATGGCTACACCTTC
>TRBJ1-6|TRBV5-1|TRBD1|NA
CASSPGQVSPLHF
TGCGCCAGCAGTCCGGGACAGGTCTCACCCCTCCACTTT
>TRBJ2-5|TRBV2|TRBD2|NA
CASRAGLAGGVGTQYF
TGTGCCAGCAGGGCGGGACTAGCGGGGGGCGTAGGAACCCAGTACTTC